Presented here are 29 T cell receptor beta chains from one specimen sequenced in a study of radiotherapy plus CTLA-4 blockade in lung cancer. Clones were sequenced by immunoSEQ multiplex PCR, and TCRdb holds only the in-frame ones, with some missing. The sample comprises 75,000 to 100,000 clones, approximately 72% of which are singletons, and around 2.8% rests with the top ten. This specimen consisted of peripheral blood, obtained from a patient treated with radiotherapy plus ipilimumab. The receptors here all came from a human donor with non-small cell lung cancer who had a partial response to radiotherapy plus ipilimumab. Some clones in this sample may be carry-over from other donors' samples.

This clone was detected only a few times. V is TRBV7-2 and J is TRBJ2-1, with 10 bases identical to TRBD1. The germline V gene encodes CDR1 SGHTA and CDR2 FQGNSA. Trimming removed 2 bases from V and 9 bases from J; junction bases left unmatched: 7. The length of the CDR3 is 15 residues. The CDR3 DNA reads TGTGCCAGCAGCTTAAGGGGACAGGGGTTTGTTGAGCAGTTCTTC. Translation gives CASSLRGQGFVEQFF.

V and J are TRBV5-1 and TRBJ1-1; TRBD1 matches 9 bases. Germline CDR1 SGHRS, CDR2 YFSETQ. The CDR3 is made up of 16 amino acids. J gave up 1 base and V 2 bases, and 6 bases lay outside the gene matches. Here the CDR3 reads CASSFHSTGGNTEAFF. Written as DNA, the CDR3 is TGCGCCAGCAGCTTCCACTCGACAGGGGGGAACACTGAAGCTTTCTTT.

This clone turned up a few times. The CDR3 DNA reads TGCGCCAGCAGATCCCAGGGGGTTAATTCACCCCTCCACTTT. It is translated as CASRSQGVNSPLHF. This chain connects TRBV5-1 to TRBJ1-6; 7 bases agree with TRBD1. The trim removed 5 bases at V and 6 bases at J, leaving 5 bases unmatched. Germline CDR1 and CDR2: SGHRS and YFSETQ. The CDR3 covers 14 residues.

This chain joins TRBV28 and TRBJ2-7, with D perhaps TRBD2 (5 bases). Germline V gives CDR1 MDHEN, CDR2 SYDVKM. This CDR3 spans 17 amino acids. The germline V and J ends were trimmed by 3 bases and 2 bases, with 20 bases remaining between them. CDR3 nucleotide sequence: TGTGCCAGCAGTTTGCGGGCCTCCCTACTTGCCCCCTACGAGCAGTACTTC. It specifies CASSLRASLLAPYEQYF. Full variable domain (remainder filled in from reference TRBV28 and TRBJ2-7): DVKVTQSSRYLVKRTGEKVFLECVQDMDHENMFWYRQDPGLGLRLIYFSYDVKMKEKGDIPEGYSVSREKKERFSLILESASTNQTSMYLCASSLRASLLAPYEQYFGPGTRLTVT.

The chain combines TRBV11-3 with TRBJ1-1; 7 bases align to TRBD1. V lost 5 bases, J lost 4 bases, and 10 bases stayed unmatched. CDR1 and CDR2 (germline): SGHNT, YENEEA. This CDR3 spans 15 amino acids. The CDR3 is CASSPGRQGFTEAFF. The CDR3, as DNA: TGTGCCAGCAGCCCGGGGAGACAGGGTTTCACTGAAGCTTTCTTT.

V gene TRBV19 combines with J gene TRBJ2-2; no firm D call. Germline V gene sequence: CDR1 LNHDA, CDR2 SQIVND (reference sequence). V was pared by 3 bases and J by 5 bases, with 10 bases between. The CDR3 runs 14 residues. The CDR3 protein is CASSILTLTGELFF. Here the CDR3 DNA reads TGTGCCAGTAGTATTCTTACGCTAACCGGGGAGCTGTTTTTT.

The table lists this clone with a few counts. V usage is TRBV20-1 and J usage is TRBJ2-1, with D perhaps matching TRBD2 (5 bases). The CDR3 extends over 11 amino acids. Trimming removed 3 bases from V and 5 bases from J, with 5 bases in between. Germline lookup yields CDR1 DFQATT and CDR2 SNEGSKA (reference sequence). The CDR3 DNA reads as TGCAGTGCTAGGAGGGACAATGAGCAGTTCTTC. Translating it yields CSARRDNEQFF.

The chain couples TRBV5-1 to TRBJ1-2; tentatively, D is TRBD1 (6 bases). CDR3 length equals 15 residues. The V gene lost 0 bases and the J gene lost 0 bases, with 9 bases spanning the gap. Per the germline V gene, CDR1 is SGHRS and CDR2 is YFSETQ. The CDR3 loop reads CASSLGTAANYGYTF. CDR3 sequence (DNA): TGCGCCAGCAGCTTGGGGACAGCTGCTAACTATGGCTACACCTTC. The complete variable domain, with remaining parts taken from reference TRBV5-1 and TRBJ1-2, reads KAGVTQTPRYLIKTRGQQVTLSCSPISGHRSVSWYQQTPGQGLQFLFEYFSETQRNKGNFPGRFSGRQFSNSRSEMNVSTLELGDSALYLCASSLGTAANYGYTFGSGTRLTVV.

The CDR3 DNA reads TGTGCCACCCTCAGCGGGAGGAGTGATACGCAGTATTTT. Amino acids: CATLSGRSDTQYF. The chain has TRBV6-5 and TRBJ2-3; the match to TRBD2 covers 9 bases. Germline V lookup: CDR1 MNHEY, CDR2 SVGAGI. The CDR3 has 13 residues. The J segment lost 6 bases and the V segment lost 10 bases, leaving 8 bases of the junction unmatched.

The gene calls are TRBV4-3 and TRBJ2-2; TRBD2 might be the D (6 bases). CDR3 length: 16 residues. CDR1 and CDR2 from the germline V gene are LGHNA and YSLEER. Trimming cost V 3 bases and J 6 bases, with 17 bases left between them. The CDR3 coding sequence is TGCGCCAGCAGCCAGACCGGCGGGGTTTTTGCCGGGGAGCTGTTTTTT. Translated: CASSQTGGVFAGELFF.

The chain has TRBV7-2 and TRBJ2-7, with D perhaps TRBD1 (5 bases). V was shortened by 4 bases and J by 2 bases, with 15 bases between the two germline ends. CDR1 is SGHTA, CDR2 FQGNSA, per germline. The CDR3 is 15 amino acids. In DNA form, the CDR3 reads TGTGCCAGCAGCTCCAGGGCCGGACGAACCTACGAGCAGTACTTC. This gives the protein CASSSRAGRTYEQYF.

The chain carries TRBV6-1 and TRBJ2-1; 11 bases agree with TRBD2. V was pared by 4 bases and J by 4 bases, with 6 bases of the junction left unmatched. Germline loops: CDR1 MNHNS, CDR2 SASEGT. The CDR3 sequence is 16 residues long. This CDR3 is CASSALTSGKYNEQFF. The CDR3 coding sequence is TGTGCCAGCAGTGCTCTGACTAGCGGGAAATACAATGAGCAGTTCTTC.

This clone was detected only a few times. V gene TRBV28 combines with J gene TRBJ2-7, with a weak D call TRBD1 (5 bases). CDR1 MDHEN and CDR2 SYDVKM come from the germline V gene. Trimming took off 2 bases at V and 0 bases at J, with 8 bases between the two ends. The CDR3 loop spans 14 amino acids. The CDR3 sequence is CASSLRTPSYEQYF. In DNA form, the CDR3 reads TGTGCCAGCAGTTTAAGGACACCCTCCTACGAGCAGTACTTC.

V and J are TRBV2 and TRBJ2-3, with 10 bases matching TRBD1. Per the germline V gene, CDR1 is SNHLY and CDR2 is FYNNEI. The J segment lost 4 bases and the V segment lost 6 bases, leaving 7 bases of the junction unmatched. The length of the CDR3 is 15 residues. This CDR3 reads CASRGQGLSADTQYF. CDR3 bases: TGTGCCAGCAGGGGACAGGGGCTAAGCGCAGATACGCAGTATTTT.

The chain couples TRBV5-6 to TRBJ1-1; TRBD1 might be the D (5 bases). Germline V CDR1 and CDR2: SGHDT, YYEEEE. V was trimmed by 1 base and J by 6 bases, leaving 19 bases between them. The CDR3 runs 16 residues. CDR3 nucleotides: TGTGCCAGCAGCTTGTTTGGTCCAGGGCTCAACGCTGAAGCTTTCTTT. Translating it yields CASSLFGPGLNAEAFF.

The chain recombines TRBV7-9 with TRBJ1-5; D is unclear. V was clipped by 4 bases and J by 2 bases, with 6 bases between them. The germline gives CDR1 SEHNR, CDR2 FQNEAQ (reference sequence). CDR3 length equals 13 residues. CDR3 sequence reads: CASSSLGNQPQHF. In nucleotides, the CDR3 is TGTGCCAGCAGCTCCCTCGGCAATCAGCCCCAGCATTTT.

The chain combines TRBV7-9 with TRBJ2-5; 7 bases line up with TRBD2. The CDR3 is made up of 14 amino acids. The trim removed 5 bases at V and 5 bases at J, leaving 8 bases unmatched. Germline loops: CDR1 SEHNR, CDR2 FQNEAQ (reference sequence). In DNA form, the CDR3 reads TGTGCCAGCAGCCCGGGCCTCGGGGGGGAGACCCAGTACTTC. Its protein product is CASSPGLGGETQYF.

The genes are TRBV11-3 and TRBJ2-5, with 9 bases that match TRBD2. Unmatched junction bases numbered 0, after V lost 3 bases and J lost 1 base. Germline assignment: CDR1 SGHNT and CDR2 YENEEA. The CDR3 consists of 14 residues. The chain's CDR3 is CASSLTSGQETQYF. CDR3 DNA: TGTGCCAGCAGCTTGACTAGCGGCCAAGAGACCCAGTACTTC.

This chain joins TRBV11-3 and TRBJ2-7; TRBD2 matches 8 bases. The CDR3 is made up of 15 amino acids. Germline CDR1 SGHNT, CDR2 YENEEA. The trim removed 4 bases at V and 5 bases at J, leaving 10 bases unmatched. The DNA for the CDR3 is TGTGCCAGCAGCTCGGGCCAGCGGGAGATCGACGAGCAGTACTTC. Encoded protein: CASSSGQREIDEQYF.

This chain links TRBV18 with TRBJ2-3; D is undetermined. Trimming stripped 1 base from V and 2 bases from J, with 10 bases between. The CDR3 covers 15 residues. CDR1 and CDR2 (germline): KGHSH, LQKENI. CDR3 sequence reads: CASSPRGKNTDTQYF. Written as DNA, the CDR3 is TGTGCCAGCTCACCACGCGGTAAGAACACAGATACGCAGTATTTT. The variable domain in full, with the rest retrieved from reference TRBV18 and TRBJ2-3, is NAGVMQNPRHLVRRRGQEARLRCSPMKGHSHVYWYRQLPEEGLKFMVYLQKENIIDESGMPKERFSAEFPKEGPSILRIQQVVRGDSAAYFCASSPRGKNTDTQYFGPGTRLTVL.

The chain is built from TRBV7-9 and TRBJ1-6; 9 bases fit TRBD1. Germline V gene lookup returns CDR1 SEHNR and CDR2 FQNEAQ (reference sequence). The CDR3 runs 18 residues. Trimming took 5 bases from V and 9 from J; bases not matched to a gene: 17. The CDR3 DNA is TGTGCCAGCAGCGCACACCTAAAAGCGGGACAGGGTTCTTCACCCCTCCACTTT. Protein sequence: CASSAHLKAGQGSSPLHF.

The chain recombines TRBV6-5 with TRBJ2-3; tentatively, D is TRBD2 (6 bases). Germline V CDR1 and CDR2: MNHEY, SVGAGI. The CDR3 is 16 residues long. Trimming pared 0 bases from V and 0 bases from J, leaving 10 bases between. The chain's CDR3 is CASSYSASGSTDTQYF. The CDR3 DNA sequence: TGTGCCAGCAGTTACTCGGCCAGCGGGAGCACAGATACGCAGTATTTT.

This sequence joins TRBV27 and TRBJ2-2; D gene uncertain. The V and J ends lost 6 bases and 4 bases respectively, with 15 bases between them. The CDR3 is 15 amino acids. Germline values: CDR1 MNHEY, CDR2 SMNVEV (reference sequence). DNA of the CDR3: TGTGCCAGCAGCCCCCCCCCGGGTCTCACCGGGGAGCTGTTTTTT. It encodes CASSPPPGLTGELFF.

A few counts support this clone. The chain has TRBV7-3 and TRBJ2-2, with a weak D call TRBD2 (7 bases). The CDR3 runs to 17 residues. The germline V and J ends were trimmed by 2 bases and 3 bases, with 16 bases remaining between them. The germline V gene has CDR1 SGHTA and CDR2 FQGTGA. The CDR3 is CASSLSGGGAYTGELFF. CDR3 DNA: TGTGCCAGCAGCTTATCCGGCGGGGGCGCGTACACCGGGGAGCTGTTTTTT.

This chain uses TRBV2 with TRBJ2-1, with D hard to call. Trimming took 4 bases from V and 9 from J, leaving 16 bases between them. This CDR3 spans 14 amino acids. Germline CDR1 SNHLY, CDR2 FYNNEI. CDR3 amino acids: CASSGATSVSEQFF. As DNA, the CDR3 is TGTGCCAGCAGTGGGGCCACGTCAGTATCTGAGCAGTTCTTC.

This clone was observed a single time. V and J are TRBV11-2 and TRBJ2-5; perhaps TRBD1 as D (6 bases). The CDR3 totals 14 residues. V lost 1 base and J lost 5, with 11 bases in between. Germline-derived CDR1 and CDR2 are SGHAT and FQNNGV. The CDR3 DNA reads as TGTGCCAGCAGCTTAGGCAATACAGGGGAGACCCAGTACTTC. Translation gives CASSLGNTGETQYF.

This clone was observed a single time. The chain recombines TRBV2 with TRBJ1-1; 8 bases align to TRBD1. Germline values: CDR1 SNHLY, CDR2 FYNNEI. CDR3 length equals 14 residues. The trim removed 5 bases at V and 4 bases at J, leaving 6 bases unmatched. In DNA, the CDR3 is TGTGCCAGCAGTACACAGGGGGGCGGCACTGAAGCTTTCTTT. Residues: CASSTQGGGTEAFF.

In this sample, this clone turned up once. CDR3 bases: TGTGCCAGCAGCTCCTCCGGGACAGGGTTGGGGGAGCAGTACTTC. It yields the protein CASSSSGTGLGEQYF. V and J are TRBV7-9 and TRBJ2-7; 9 bases map to TRBD1. With 4 bases clipped from V and 7 bases from J, the junction kept 11 bases outside the gene matches. The germline V gene encodes CDR1 SEHNR and CDR2 FQNEAQ (reference sequence). The length of the CDR3 is 15 residues.

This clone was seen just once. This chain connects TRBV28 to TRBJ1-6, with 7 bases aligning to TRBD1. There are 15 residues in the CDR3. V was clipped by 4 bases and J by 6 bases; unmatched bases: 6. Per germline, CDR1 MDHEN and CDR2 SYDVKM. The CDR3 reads CASSSIGTVNSPLHF. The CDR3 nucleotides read TGTGCCAGCAGTTCGATCGGGACAGTTAATTCACCCCTCCACTTT.